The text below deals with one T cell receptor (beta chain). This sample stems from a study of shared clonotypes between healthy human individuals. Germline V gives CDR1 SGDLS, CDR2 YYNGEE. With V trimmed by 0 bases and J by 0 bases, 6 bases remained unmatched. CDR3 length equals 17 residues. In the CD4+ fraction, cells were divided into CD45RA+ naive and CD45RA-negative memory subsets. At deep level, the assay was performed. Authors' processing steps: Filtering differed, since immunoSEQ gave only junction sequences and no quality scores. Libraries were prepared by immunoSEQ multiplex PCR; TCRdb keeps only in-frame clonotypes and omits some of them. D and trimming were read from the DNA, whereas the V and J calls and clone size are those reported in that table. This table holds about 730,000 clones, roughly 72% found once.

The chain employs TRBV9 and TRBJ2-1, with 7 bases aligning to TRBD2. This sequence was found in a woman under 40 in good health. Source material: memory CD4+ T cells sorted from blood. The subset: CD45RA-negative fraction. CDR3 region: CASSVAGTTHSYNEQFF. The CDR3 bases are TGTGCCAGCAGCGTAGCTGGGACTACCCACTCCTACAATGAGCAGTTCTTC.